These 17 T cell receptor beta chains came from one sample sequenced in a study of blood T cell repertoires in COVID-19. TCRdb's table, derived via immunoSEQ multiplex PCR, lists solely in-frame clones and lacks some. The table includes roughly 66,000 clones, 80% to 95% detected once. The sequenced sample was peripheral blood. Receptor source: a human donor with active COVID-19. The donor label of this sample is uncertain.

Only a few counts were recorded for this clone. The chain is built from TRBV11-2 and TRBJ2-7, with 8 positions matching TRBD2. There are 16 residues in the CDR3. Germline trimming cut 6 bases from V and 0 bases from J; bases unmatched to any gene: 10. CDR1 is SGHAT, CDR2 FQNNGV, per germline. For the CDR3, the DNA is TGTGCCAGCAGTCCGCCCCTGCGGGAGGCCTCCTACGAGCAGTACTTC. This sequence encodes CASSPPLREASYEQYF.

The rearrangement links TRBV28 to TRBJ2-7; 8 positions agree with TRBD1. This CDR3 has 14 residues. The junction had 7 bases not matched to a gene; V was cut back by 5 bases and J by 4 bases. Germline CDR1 is MDHEN and CDR2 is SYDVKM. The CDR3 sequence: CASSPAGGIYEQYF. CDR3 coding DNA: TGTGCCAGCAGTCCTGCAGGGGGCATTTACGAGCAGTACTTC.

The V and J genes are TRBV5-4 and TRBJ1-2; D gene unclear. The germline V gene encodes CDR1 SGHNT and CDR2 YYREEE (reference sequence). This CDR3 has 13 residues. Trimming stripped 1 base from V and 4 bases from J, with 8 bases between. The CDR3 DNA sequence: TGTGCCAGCAGCTTGAGCGAGACCTATGGCTACACCTTC. This sequence encodes CASSLSETYGYTF.

The chain joins TRBV2 to TRBJ1-5, with 9 bases matching TRBD1. The CDR3 is made up of 19 amino acids. Germline V gives CDR1 SNHLY, CDR2 FYNNEI. The J segment lost 0 bases and the V segment lost 4 bases, leaving 13 bases of the junction unmatched. The CDR3 DNA is TGTGCCAGCAGTGTTTCCCCGGGACAGGGAAAAAGTAGCAATCAGCCCCAGCATTTT. Its translation is CASSVSPGQGKSSNQPQHF.

V gene TRBV6-6 combines with J gene TRBJ2-1; 8 nucleotides line up with TRBD2. The ends lost 6 bases at V and 2 bases at J; junction bases unmatched: 9. The CDR3 is 16 residues long. CDR1 and CDR2 from the germline V gene are MNHNY and SVGAGI (reference sequence). The CDR3 bases are TGTGCCAGCAGCCATACTGGACTAGCCCCCTACAATGAGCAGTTCTTC. Its translation: CASSHTGLAPYNEQFF.

In its sample, this clone was seen once. CDR3 residues: CAWRGRESGYGYTF. In DNA, the CDR3 is TGTGCCTGGAGAGGACGGGAGTCTGGCTATGGCTACACCTTC. J is TRBJ1-2 and V is TRBV30; D remains ambiguous. Looked up from germline, CDR1 is GTSNPN and CDR2 is SVGIG (reference sequence). The CDR3 contains 14 residues. Trimming removed 3 bases from V and 4 bases from J, with 15 bases in between. Full variable domain (missing parts from reference TRBV30 and TRBJ1-2): SQTIHQWPATLVQPVGSPLSLECTVEGTSNPNLYWYRQAAGRGLQLLFYSVGIGQISSEVPQNLSASRPQDRQFILSSKKLLLSDSGFYLCAWRGRESGYGYTFGSGTRLTVV.

This chain connects TRBV12-3 or TRBV12-4 to TRBJ1-5; D possibly corresponds to TRBD1 (5 bases). The CDR3 is made up of 12 amino acids. V dropped 10 bases and J dropped 6 bases, with 13 bases sitting between them. CDR3 nucleotide sequence: TGTGCCATCGGGGGATTAGGTCAGCCCCAGCATTTT. This encodes CAIGGLGQPQHF.

The rearrangement links TRBV10-2 to TRBJ1-5, with D possibly matching TRBD1 (5 bases). Trimming removed 6 bases from V and 3 bases from J, with 9 bases in between. This CDR3 contains 13 residues. Germline loops: CDR1 WSHSY, CDR2 SAAADI. CDR3 region: CASRDTNNQPQHF. The CDR3 nucleotides read TGCGCCAGCAGGGACACGAACAATCAGCCCCAGCATTTT.

This chain's CDR3 is CASSIRSPADGGEQYF. As DNA, the CDR3 is TGTGCCAGCAGCATTAGAAGCCCAGCGGACGGGGGGGAGCAGTACTTC. The chain links TRBV11-2 to TRBJ2-7; 7 bases agree with TRBD2. CDR3 length: 16 residues. With V trimmed by 5 bases and J by 7 bases, 17 bases remained unmatched. Germline V gene sequence: CDR1 SGHAT, CDR2 FQNNGV. The variable domain in full, completed from reference TRBV11-2 and TRBJ2-7, reads EAGVAQSPRYKIIEKRQSVAFWCNPISGHATLYWYQQILGQGPKLLIQFQNNGVVDDSQLPKDRFSAERLKGVDSTLKIQPAKLEDSAVYLCASSIRSPADGGEQYFGPGTRLTVT.

A few counts support this clone. The V gene is TRBV18, the J gene TRBJ1-1; 8 bases map to TRBD1. This CDR3 region has 14 residues. Germline V gene sequence: CDR1 KGHSH, CDR2 LQKENI. Unmatched junction bases numbered 4, after V lost 6 bases and J lost 1 base. The CDR3 protein is CASSIQGGNTEAFF. CDR3 DNA sequence: TGTGCCAGCTCCATACAGGGGGGGAACACTGAAGCTTTCTTT.

The V and J genes are TRBV7-2 and TRBJ1-1, with D perhaps TRBD1 (5 bases). The CDR3 loop spans 14 amino acids. V was cut by 5 bases and J by 7 bases, with 17 bases left in between. Germline lookup yields CDR1 SGHTA and CDR2 FQGNSA. The CDR3 DNA sequence: TGTGCCAGCAGCCAGGGAGGGGTACGCGGTGAAGCTTTCTTT. Translating it yields CASSQGGVRGEAFF.

This chain uses TRBV12-5 with TRBJ1-3; 7 nucleotides align to TRBD1. The J segment lost 1 base and the V segment lost 0 bases, leaving 3 bases of the junction unmatched. The CDR3 is 16 amino acids. Germline V gives CDR1 LGHNT, CDR2 FRNRAP. The chain's CDR3 is CASGLVEGASGNTIYF. The CDR3 DNA reads as TGTGCTAGTGGTTTGGTAGAGGGGGCGTCTGGAAACACCATATATTTT.

The chain uses TRBV5-6 and TRBJ2-7; 7 bases agree with TRBD1. CDR1 is SGHDT and CDR2 is YYEEEE in the germline V gene. The CDR3 runs 14 residues. Trimming at V came to 4 bases and at J to 4 bases, leaving 8 bases not matched to a gene. The DNA for the CDR3 is TGTGCCAGCAGCCAGACAGGGATTTATTACGAGCAGTACTTC. Translated, it gives CASSQTGIYYEQYF.

The J gene is TRBJ2-1, the V gene TRBV3-1 (or the pseudogene TRBV3-2), with 12 nucleotides matching TRBD2. Per the germline V gene, CDR1 is LGHDT and CDR2 is YNNKEL (reference sequence). V lost 0 bases, J lost 8 bases, and 8 bases stayed unmatched. This CDR3 has 17 residues. CDR3 protein: CASSQDKTSGSFDEQFF. The CDR3 DNA reads TGTGCCAGCAGCCAAGATAAGACTAGCGGGAGTTTCGATGAGCAGTTCTTC.

The DNA of the CDR3 is TGCGCCAGCAAAGACAGGGAGAGCACTGAAGCTTTCTTT. Its translation: CASKDRESTEAFF. The chain recombines TRBV10-1 with TRBJ1-1, with 7 bases fitting TRBD1. V lost 7 bases, J lost 4 bases, and 6 bases stayed unmatched. CDR1 and CDR2 (germline): WNHNN, SYGVQD (reference sequence). The CDR3 is 13 residues long.

The chain employs TRBV19 and TRBJ2-5; 9 bases match TRBD1. CDR1 and CDR2 from the germline V gene are LNHDA and SQIVND (reference sequence). CDR3 length: 15 residues. Trimming removed 4 bases from V and 4 bases from J; junction bases left unmatched: 7. The DNA of the CDR3 is TGTGCCAGTAGTAGGGACAGGGAAACAGGAGAGACCCAGTACTTC. Protein product: CASSRDRETGETQYF.

This chain connects TRBV5-8 to TRBJ2-5; unclear D gene. V was trimmed by 3 bases and J by 3 bases, leaving 6 bases between them. Germline CDR1 is SGHTS and CDR2 is YDEGEE. This CDR3 spans 12 amino acids. The CDR3 is CASSSRKETQYF. Written as DNA, the CDR3 is TGTGCCAGCAGCTCCAGGAAAGAGACCCAGTACTTC.